This T cell receptor beta chain appears in the sequencing data of a study of blood T cell repertoires in COVID-19 (dated by TCRdb to 2018 to 2020). With regard to the full study: Collaborator samples came from the United States, Italy and Spain and covered acute and convalescent phases of COVID-19. The material from the prospective study consisted of cDNA or gDNA derived from T cells, B-cell-depleted T cells, or PBMCs. Deeply sampled blood TCRbeta repertoires from subjects exposed to, actively infected with, or recovered from COVID-19 were included in the dataset. Samples came from the ongoing ImmuneRACE study (first 160 participants) plus 1,254 subjects from 6 global collaborators. Sample metadata almost always included a de-identified subject ID, COVID-19 status, age in years and sex. HLA class I and class II types, where available, came from metadata supplied by the sample provider rather than from assay-based typing. The repertoires were released in a freely available public database intended as a resource for research on the immune response to SARS-CoV-2.

Compared with germline, V lacks 3 bases and J lacks 9 bases; bases without a gene match: 16. CDR1 and CDR2, per the germline V gene, are MNHNS and SASEGT. CDR3 length: 18 amino acids, cysteine to phenylalanine. Just CDR3 DNA is preserved here, 54 bases in frame from base 1. TCRbeta CDR3 regions were amplified from genomic DNA using the immunoSEQ Assay, a bias-controlled multiplex PCR. In the original analysis: The number of nucleated cells in each sample was estimated by amplification of reference gene primers within the assay. To quantify the absolute abundance of each unique TCRbeta CDR3 rearrangement, sequence reads were collapsed and filtered. For each sample, productive Simpson clonality was calculated as the square root of Simpson's diversity index over productive rearrangements. Drawn from immuneACCESS, this table holds only the in-frame rearrangements with V and J called that TCRdb kept. Clones are partly lost; checked studies trace under half to an unresolved V gene and leave the rest unexplained. The V and J calls and clone size come from that table; D and trimming were worked out from the DNA. Recorded for this sample are about 180,000 clones; about four fifths of them occurred a single time. The top ten hold about 8.4% of the sample.

Whole blood was collected in K2EDTA tubes by collaborating institutions according to the institutions' own protocols. Collaborator samples were shipped for TCRbeta analysis as frozen whole blood, isolated PBMCs, or DNA extracted from either sample type. There are a few counts of this clone. It has no known antigen specificity. The record has no base qualities; no much larger clone is one base away. What the work shows at the level of the full study, not this receptor alone: The quantity of clinical and demographic metadata differed by source and by participant and was supplied without curation.

The sequencing sample was made of peripheral blood. The clonotype was recovered from a woman in her 70s with acute or convalescent COVID-19. The chain is assembled from TRBV6-1 and TRBJ1-6; 8 bases in the middle match TRBD1. The CDR3 region has the sequence CASSDASTGGPRISPLHF. The DNA reads TGTGCCAGCAGTGATGCGTCTACAGGGGGGCCTCGGATTTCACCCCTCCACTTT.